This TCR beta chain was identified during a study of cytomegalovirus exposure and HLA in healthy donors. V lost 4 bases and J 5 bases, leaving 5 bases between the germline ends. Germline V gene data show CDR1 as MNHNY and CDR2 as SVGAGI (reference sequence). The CDR3 spans 11 residues. In the PCR, 60 Vbeta and 13 Jbeta primers were used. Produced via immunoSEQ multiplex PCR; TCRdb's table is partial and in-frame only. The table shows about 140,000 clones, with roughly 75% occurring only once. The clonotype originates from a man aged 25 to 45 in good health and CMV-seronegative. V usage is TRBV6-6 and J usage is TRBJ1-2; no definite D call. Material for sequencing was PBMCs. CDR3 region: CASSSSYGYTF. The CDR3 DNA reads as TGTGCCAGCAGTTCCAGTTATGGCTACACCTTC.